Each of the 3 T cell receptor beta chains below was sequenced from the same sample in a study of T cell responses to AZD1222 COVID-19 vaccine. The assay was immunoSEQ multiplex PCR, and TCRdb's table has in-frame clones only and misses some. The sample records about 120,000 clones, approximately 83% being singletons. The source material was peripheral blood, sampled on day 0 of AZD1222 vaccination. Every receptor here comes from an adult in good health.

This clone was seen a handful of times. V usage is TRBV9 and J usage is TRBJ1-3; the D is unclear. The CDR3 extends over 13 amino acids. Looked up from germline, CDR1 is SGDLS and CDR2 is YYNGEE. The V gene lost 4 bases and the J gene lost 2 bases, with 7 bases spanning the gap. CDR3 DNA: TGTGCCAGCAGCTCCCCCCCTGGAAACACCATATATTTT. Residues: CASSSPPGNTIYF.

V gene TRBV5-1 combines with J gene TRBJ2-3; 7 bases are a match to TRBD2. The CDR3 runs 15 residues. The germline V gene has CDR1 SGHRS and CDR2 YFSETQ. V trimming: 0 bases; J trimming: 5 bases; junction bases outside the gene matches: 6. In DNA form, the CDR3 reads TGCGCCAGCAGCTTGGGTCCCACTAGCGAAGATACGCAGTATTTT. Encoded protein: CASSLGPTSEDTQYF.

The V and J genes are TRBV28 and TRBJ1-2; D gene uncertain. Germline V gene data show CDR1 as MDHEN and CDR2 as SYDVKM. This CDR3 spans 15 amino acids. The V end lost 3 bases, the J end lost 0 bases, and 11 bases lay between the germline ends. CDR3: CASSLPGRPNYGYTF. The CDR3 DNA reads TGTGCCAGCAGTTTGCCAGGAAGGCCTAACTATGGCTACACCTTC.